This T cell receptor (beta chain) came from a study of OX40 agonist ivuxolimab in advanced cancers. Study background: Patients assigned to dose escalation were diagnosed with hepatocellular carcinoma, melanoma, renal cell or head and neck cancer.

The study, taken as a whole, reports: It was also the case that some nonresponders had low normalized T-cell clonal expansion.

A word on this clone: What it binds is unknown.

CDR1 and CDR2 from the germline V gene are MDHEN and SYDVKM. V was trimmed by 7 bases and J by 5 bases, leaving 12 bases between them. The CDR3 has 12 residues. The protocol was immunoSEQ multiplex PCR, while the TCRdb copy is restricted to in-frame clones and leaves out a portion. The sample contains 52,000 or so clones, about 83% of which appear only once. The sequences come from CD4+ or CD8+ T cells sorted from blood, collected in a trial of the OX40 agonist ivuxolimab. The chain is built from TRBV28 and TRBJ2-7; a possible D gene is TRBD1 (6 bases). The TCR was taken from an adult with an advanced solid tumor such as melanoma, head and neck, liver or kidney cancer. CDR3 coding DNA: TGTGCCAGCACAGGGGACCTAGACGAGCAGTACTTC. It translates to CASTGDLDEQYF.